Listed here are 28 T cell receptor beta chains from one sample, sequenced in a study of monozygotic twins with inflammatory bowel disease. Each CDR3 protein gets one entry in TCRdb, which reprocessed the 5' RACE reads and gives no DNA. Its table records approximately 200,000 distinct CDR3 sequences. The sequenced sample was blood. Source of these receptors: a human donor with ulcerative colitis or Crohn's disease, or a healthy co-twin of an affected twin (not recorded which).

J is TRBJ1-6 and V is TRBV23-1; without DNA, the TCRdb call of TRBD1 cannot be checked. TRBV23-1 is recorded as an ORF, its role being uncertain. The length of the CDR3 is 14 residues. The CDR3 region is CASSRPGANSPLHF.

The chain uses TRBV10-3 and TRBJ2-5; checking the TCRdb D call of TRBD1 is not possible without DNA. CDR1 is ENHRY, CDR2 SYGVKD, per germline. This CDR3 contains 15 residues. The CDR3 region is CAISAGTGGLETQYF.

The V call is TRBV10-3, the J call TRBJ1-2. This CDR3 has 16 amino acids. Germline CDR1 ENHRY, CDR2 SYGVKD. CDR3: CAISEDPGKLSYGYTF.

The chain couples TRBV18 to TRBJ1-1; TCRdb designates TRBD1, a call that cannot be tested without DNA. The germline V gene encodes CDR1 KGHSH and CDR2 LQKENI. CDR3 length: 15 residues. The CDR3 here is CASSPRGTEGTEAFF.

The CDR3 reads CASSETPRGAGTQYF. V usage is TRBV2 and J usage is TRBJ2-3; as DNA is missing, the TRBD1 call by TCRdb cannot be tested. Germline values: CDR1 SNHLY, CDR2 FYNNEI. CDR3 size: 15 residues.

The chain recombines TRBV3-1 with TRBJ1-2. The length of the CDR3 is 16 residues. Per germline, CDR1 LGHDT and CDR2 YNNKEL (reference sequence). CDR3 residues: CASSQDGGWAGYGYTF.

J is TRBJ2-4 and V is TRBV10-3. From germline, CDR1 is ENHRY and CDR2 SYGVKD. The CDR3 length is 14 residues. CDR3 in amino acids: CAISGDLAKNIQYF.

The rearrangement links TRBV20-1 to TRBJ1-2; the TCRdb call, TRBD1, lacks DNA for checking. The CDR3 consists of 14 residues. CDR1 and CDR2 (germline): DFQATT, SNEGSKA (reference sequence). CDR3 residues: CSARETGGWYGYTF.

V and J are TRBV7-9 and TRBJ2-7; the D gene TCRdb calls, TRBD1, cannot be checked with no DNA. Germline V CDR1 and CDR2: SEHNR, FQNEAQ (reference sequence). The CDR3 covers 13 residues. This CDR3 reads CASSSGGRYEQNF.

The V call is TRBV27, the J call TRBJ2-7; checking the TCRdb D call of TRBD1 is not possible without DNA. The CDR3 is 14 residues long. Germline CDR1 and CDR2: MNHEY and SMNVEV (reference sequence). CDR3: CASSLRQGFYEQYF.

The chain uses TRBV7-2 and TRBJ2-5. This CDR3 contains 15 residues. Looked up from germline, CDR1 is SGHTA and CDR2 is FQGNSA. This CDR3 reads CASSLSSAVQETQYF.

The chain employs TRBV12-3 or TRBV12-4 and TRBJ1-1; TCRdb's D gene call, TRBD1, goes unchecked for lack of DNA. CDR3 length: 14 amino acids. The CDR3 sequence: CASSLVPGEAEAFF.

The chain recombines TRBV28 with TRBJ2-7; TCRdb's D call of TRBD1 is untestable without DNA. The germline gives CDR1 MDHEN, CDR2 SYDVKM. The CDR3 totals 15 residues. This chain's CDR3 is CASSRKQGLSYEQYF. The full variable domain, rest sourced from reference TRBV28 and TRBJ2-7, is DVKVTQSSRYLVKRTGEKVFLECVQDMDHENMFWYRQDPGLGLRLIYFSYDVKMKEKGDIPEGYSVSREKKERFSLILESASTNQTSMYLCASSRKQGLSYEQYFGPGTRLTVT.

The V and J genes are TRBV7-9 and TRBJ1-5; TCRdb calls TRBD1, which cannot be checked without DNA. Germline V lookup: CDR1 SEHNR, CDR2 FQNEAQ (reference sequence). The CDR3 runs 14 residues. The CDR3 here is CASSLTGINQPQHF.

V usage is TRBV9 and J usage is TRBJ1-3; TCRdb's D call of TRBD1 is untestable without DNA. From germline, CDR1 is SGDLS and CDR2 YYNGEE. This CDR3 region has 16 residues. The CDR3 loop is CASSPGEQGAGNTIYF. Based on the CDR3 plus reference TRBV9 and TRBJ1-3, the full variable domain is DSGVTQTPKHLITATGQRVTLRCSPRSGDLSVYWYQQSLDQGLQFLIQYYNGEERAKGNILERFSAQQFPDLHSELNLSSLELGDSALYFCASSPGEQGAGNTIYFGEGSWLTVV.

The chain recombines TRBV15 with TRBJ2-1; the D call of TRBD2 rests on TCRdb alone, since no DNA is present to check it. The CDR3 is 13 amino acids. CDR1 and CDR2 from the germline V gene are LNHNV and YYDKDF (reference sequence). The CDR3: CATSMHSGNEQFF.

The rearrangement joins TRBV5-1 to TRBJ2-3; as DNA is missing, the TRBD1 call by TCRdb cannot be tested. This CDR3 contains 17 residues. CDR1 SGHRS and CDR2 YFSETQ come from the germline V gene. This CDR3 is CASSLAVAGGVADTQYF.

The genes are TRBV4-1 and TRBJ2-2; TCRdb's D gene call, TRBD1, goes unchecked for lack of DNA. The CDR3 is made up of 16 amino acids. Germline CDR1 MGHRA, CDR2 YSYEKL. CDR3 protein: CASSYALTGGTGELFF.

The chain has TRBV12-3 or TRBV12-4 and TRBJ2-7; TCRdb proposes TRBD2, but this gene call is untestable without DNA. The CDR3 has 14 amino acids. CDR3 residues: CASAESGALNEQYF.

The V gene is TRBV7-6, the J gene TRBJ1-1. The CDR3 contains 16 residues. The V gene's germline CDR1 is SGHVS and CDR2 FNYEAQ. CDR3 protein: CASSTRTSGMNTEAFF.

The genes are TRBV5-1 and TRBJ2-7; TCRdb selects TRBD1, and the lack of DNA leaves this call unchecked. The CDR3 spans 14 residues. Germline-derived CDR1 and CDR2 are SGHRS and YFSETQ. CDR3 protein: CASSQGQGIEEQYF.

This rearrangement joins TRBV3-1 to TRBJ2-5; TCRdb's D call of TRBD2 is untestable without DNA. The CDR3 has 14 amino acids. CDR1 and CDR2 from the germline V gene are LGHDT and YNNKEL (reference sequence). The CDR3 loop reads CASNELAMGGTQYF.

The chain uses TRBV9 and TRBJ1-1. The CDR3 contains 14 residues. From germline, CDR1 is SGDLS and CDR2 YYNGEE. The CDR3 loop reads CASSVGGHNTEAFF. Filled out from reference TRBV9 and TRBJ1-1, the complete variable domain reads DSGVTQTPKHLITATGQRVTLRCSPRSGDLSVYWYQQSLDQGLQFLIQYYNGEERAKGNILERFSAQQFPDLHSELNLSSLELGDSALYFCASSVGGHNTEAFFGQGTRLTVV.

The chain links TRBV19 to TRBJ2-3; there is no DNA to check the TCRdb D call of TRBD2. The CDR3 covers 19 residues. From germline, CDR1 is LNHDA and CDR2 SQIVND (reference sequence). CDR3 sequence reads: CASSMEALLAGGRTDTQYF.

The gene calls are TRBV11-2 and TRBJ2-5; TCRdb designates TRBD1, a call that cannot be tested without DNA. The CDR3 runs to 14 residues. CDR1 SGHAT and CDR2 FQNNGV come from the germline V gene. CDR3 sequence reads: CASSFTNGGETQYF. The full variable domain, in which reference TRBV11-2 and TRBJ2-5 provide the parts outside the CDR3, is EAGVAQSPRYKIIEKRQSVAFWCNPISGHATLYWYQQILGQGPKLLIQFQNNGVVDDSQLPKDRFSAERLKGVDSTLKIQPAKLEDSAVYLCASSFTNGGETQYFGPGTRLLVL.

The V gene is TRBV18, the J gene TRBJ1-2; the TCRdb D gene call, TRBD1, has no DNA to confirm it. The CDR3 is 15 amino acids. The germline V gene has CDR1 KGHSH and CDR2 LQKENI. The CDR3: CASSTPLDRVAGYTF. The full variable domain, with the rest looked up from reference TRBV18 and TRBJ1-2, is NAGVMQNPRHLVRRRGQEARLRCSPMKGHSHVYWYRQLPEEGLKFMVYLQKENIIDESGMPKERFSAEFPKEGPSILRIQQVVRGDSAAYFCASSTPLDRVAGYTFGSGTRLTVV.

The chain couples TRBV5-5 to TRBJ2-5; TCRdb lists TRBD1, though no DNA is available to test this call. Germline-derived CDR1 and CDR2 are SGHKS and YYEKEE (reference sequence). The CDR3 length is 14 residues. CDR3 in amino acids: CASSSQQGGETQYF.

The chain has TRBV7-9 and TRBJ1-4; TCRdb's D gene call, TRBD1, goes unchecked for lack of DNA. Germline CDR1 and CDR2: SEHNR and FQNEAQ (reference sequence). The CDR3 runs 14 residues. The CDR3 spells CASSLADRVEKLFF.